The 25 T cell receptor beta chains presented below share a single source sample, sequenced in a study of CD8 T cells in Susac syndrome. With random hexamers, reverse transcription was performed on roughly 0.5 to 1 ug of RNA. TCRdb redid the calling of the immunoSEQ multiplex PCR reads with MiXCR, one entry per CDR3 protein. The table shows around 140,000 distinct CDR3 sequences, with approximately 93% occurring only once. Sequencing was carried out using CD4+ T cells from PBMCs. These receptors were obtained from a human donor in good health.

The CDR3 protein is CASSLLGGVDQETQYF. The CDR3 region has the DNA TGCGCCAGCAGCTTGCTCGGGGGAGTGGACCAAGAGACCCAGTACTTC. The chain links TRBV5-1 to TRBJ2-5; tentatively, D is TRBD2 (6 bases). Germline V lookup: CDR1 SGHRS, CDR2 YFSETQ. Trimming cost V 1 base and J 0 bases, with 13 bases left between them. The CDR3 spans 16 residues.

This chain links TRBV5-4 with TRBJ1-2, with D possibly being TRBD1 (6 bases). The CDR3 is made up of 14 amino acids. Germline assignment: CDR1 SGHNT and CDR2 YYREEE (reference sequence). V gave up 0 bases and J gave up 3 bases, with 9 bases separating them. The CDR3 region has the DNA TGTGCCAGCAGCTTGGCGCCAGGGGACTATGGCTACACCTTC. Translating it yields CASSLAPGDYGYTF.

The chain carries TRBV5-4 and TRBJ2-7; the match to TRBD2 covers 8 bases. With 2 bases clipped from V and 3 bases from J, the junction kept 7 bases outside the gene matches. The CDR3 length is 15 residues. Germline V gives CDR1 SGHNT, CDR2 YYREEE (reference sequence). CDR3 sequence reads: CASSLRTGGSYEQYF. Here the CDR3 DNA reads TGTGCCAGCAGCTTAAGAACGGGAGGGAGCTACGAGCAGTACTTC.

The chain has TRBV19 and TRBJ1-1, with 7 bases lining up with TRBD1. CDR3 size: 14 residues. After removal of 3 bases from V and 4 bases from J, the junction contained 5 bases not matched to a gene. Germline lookup yields CDR1 LNHDA and CDR2 SQIVND (reference sequence). CDR3 coding DNA: TGTGCCAGTAGTATCCAACAGGGGACCACTGAAGCTTTCTTT. Translated: CASSIQQGTTEAFF.

The chain uses TRBV5-1 and TRBJ2-7; D is unresolved. The CDR3 is made up of 13 amino acids. Germline V gives CDR1 SGHRS, CDR2 YFSETQ. The germline V and J ends were trimmed by 5 bases and 6 bases, with 15 bases remaining between them. The CDR3 reads CASRERSGFEQYF. The CDR3 DNA follows: TGCGCCAGCAGGGAACGAAGTGGGTTCGAGCAGTACTTC.

The J gene is TRBJ1-4, the V gene TRBV28; no reliable D call. Trimming stripped 4 bases from V and 0 bases from J, with 6 bases between. The CDR3 is made up of 14 amino acids. Germline V lookup: CDR1 MDHEN, CDR2 SYDVKM. CDR3 nucleotides: TGTGCCAGCAGTTCTCTGGCAACTAATGAAAAACTGTTTTTT. It yields the protein CASSSLATNEKLFF.

This clonotype is a singleton in its sample. The rearrangement uses TRBV12-3 or TRBV12-4 and TRBJ2-7; 9 positions agree with TRBD1. V gave up 5 bases and J gave up 0 bases; unmatched junction bases: 8. This CDR3 has 16 amino acids. The DNA for the CDR3 is TGTGCCAGCAGTCCCGTCTGGGGACAGGGCTCCTACGAGCAGTACTTC. It is translated as CASSPVWGQGSYEQYF.

This chain uses TRBV20-1 with TRBJ2-7, with 12 bases aligning to TRBD1. The V gene's germline CDR1 is DFQATT and CDR2 SNEGSKA (reference sequence). The CDR3 consists of 16 residues. Unmatched junction bases numbered 12, after V lost 4 bases and J lost 5 bases. The CDR3 coding sequence is TGCAGTGCTATTTCGACCCTCGGGACAGGGGGCCACGAGCAGTACTTC. This gives the protein CSAISTLGTGGHEQYF.

CDR3 sequence: CASSTRGQSYGYTF. DNA of the CDR3: TGTGCCAGCAGTACCAGGGGGCAGAGCTATGGCTACACCTTC. The chain joins TRBV2 to TRBJ1-2; 8 bases are a match to TRBD1. CDR1 and CDR2 (germline): SNHLY, FYNNEI. The CDR3 runs 14 residues. The trim removed 5 bases at V and 4 bases at J, leaving 6 bases unmatched.

The chain links TRBV29-1 to TRBJ1-1; a possible D gene is TRBD1 (6 bases). The germline V gene has CDR1 SQVTM and CDR2 ANQGSEA. The CDR3 length is 13 residues. V gave up 5 bases and J gave up 8 bases, with 18 bases separating them. DNA of the CDR3: TGCAGCGTTCGGGGGCTGCACTTTGAAGAAGCTTTCTTT. This translates into CSVRGLHFEEAFF. The full variable domain, with the rest looked up from reference TRBV29-1 and TRBJ1-1, is SAVISQKPSRDICQRGTSLTIQCQVDSQVTMMFWYRQQPGQSLTLIATANQGSEATYESGFVIDKFPISRPNLTFSTLTVSNMSPEDSSIYLCSVRGLHFEEAFFGQGTRLTVV.

The rearrangement uses TRBV5-1 and TRBJ2-7; 12 nucleotides line up with TRBD2. J gave up 0 bases and V 0 bases, and 7 bases lay outside the gene matches. CDR1 is SGHRS, CDR2 YFSETQ, per germline. The CDR3 runs to 18 residues. This chain's CDR3 is CASSLEASGRVSSYEQYF. The CDR3 nucleotides read TGCGCCAGCAGCTTGGAGGCTAGCGGGAGGGTCAGCTCCTACGAGCAGTACTTC.

This clonotype has just one count. This chain uses TRBV20-1 with TRBJ1-2, with D uncertain. Trimming stripped 1 base from V and 2 bases from J, with 11 bases between. This CDR3 contains 14 residues. Germline V gene sequence: CDR1 DFQATT, CDR2 SNEGSKA (reference sequence). CDR3 DNA: TGCAGTGCTAGAGGGAGTAACAGCAACTATGGCTACACCTTC. This translates into CSARGSNSNYGYTF.

The chain recombines TRBV11-2 with TRBJ2-7; D might be TRBD2 (6 bases). The CDR3 loop spans 17 amino acids. V was pared by 0 bases and J by 2 bases, with 17 bases between. CDR1 is SGHAT, CDR2 FQNNGV, per germline. CDR3 residues: CASSLEYRRTNPYEQYF. The CDR3 region has the DNA TGTGCCAGCAGCTTAGAATACAGGCGGACTAATCCCTACGAGCAGTACTTC.

This clonotype occurred once. This sequence joins TRBV7-9 and TRBJ1-1; D might be TRBD1 (5 bases). CDR3 size: 15 residues. Trimming removed 1 base at V and 6 bases at J, with 15 bases between. In germline, CDR1 is SEHNR, CDR2 FQNEAQ (reference sequence). The CDR3 DNA reads TGTGCCAGCAGCTTAGTGGACACCGAAGGGGCTGAAGCTTTCTTT. This translates into CASSLVDTEGAEAFF.

The V call is TRBV12-3 or TRBV12-4, the J call TRBJ2-5; 11 nucleotides agree with TRBD1. The CDR3 runs to 17 residues. J gave up 0 bases and V 7 bases, and 10 bases lay outside the gene matches. The CDR3 loop reads CASKQGQGVGHQETQYF. The CDR3 DNA follows: TGTGCCAGCAAGCAGGGACAGGGGGTTGGTCACCAAGAGACCCAGTACTTC.

This sequence joins TRBV28 and TRBJ1-1; D gene unclear. Germline CDR1 is MDHEN and CDR2 is SYDVKM. There are 14 residues in the CDR3. V dropped 8 bases and J dropped 0 bases, with 13 bases sitting between them. CDR3 sequence: CASAPHSLNTEAFF. The CDR3 DNA is TGTGCCAGCGCCCCCCACAGCTTGAACACTGAAGCTTTCTTT. The full variable domain, in which reference TRBV28 and TRBJ1-1 provide the parts outside the CDR3, is DVKVTQSSRYLVKRTGEKVFLECVQDMDHENMFWYRQDPGLGLRLIYFSYDVKMKEKGDIPEGYSVSREKKERFSLILESASTNQTSMYLCASAPHSLNTEAFFGQGTRLTVV.

The V gene is TRBV11-3, the J gene TRBJ2-2, with TRBD1 matching 7 bases. J lost 7 bases, V lost 3 bases, and 2 bases had no gene match. Germline V gene sequence: CDR1 SGHNT, CDR2 YENEEA. This CDR3 region has 13 residues. The CDR3 loop reads CASSFNRGGELFF. The CDR3 coding sequence is TGTGCCAGCAGCTTTAACAGGGGCGGGGAGCTGTTTTTT.

This rearrangement joins TRBV6-2 or TRBV6-3 to TRBJ2-7, with TRBD1 identical over 8 bases. Trimming cost V 6 bases and J 2 bases; bases outside gene matches: 0. Germline V gives CDR1 MNHEY, CDR2 SVGEGT. CDR3 length: 12 amino acids. In DNA form, the CDR3 reads TGTGCCAGCAGGGGACAGGCCTACGAGCAGTACTTC. Translation gives CASRGQAYEQYF.

The gene calls are TRBV18 and TRBJ2-5; D not resolved. Trimming shortened V by 1 base and J by 7 bases, and 16 bases separated the two germline ends. CDR3 length: 15 residues. Germline assignment: CDR1 KGHSH and CDR2 LQKENI. CDR3: CASSPRWEPLLTQYF. For the CDR3, the DNA is TGTGCCAGCTCACCACGTTGGGAACCCCTGTTGACCCAGTACTTC.

The chain employs TRBV3-1 and TRBJ2-7, with D possibly TRBD2 on 5 matching bases. The CDR3 is made up of 13 amino acids. The germline V gene encodes CDR1 LGHDT and CDR2 YNNKEL (reference sequence). V was shortened by 2 bases and J by 3 bases, with 8 bases between the two germline ends. CDR3 sequence reads: CASSQQTSYEQYF. The CDR3 DNA reads TGTGCCAGCAGCCAACAAACTAGCTACGAGCAGTACTTC.

This chain joins TRBV10-3 and TRBJ2-1; tentatively, D is TRBD1 (5 bases). CDR1 is ENHRY and CDR2 is SYGVKD in the germline V gene. The CDR3 is 17 residues long. V lost 0 bases to trimming and J lost 6 bases, with 18 bases between them. CDR3 sequence (DNA): TGTGCCATCAGTGAGTCGGCAGGGAAGGAGTTAGTCAATGAGCAGTTCTTC. This encodes CAISESAGKELVNEQFF.

This clonotype occurred once. A junction boundary mismatches the germline segment, possibly from a read error. The V and J genes are TRBV6-1 and TRBJ1-2, with 9 bases lining up with TRBD1. The CDR3 totals 11 residues. Per the germline V gene, CDR1 is MNHNS and CDR2 is SASEGT. The CDR3 region has the DNA TGTGCCAGCAGTGAAGAAACAGGGGGCCGCTTC. As protein: CASSEETGGRF.

The chain carries TRBV5-1 and TRBJ2-7; D is undetermined. Germline CDR1 SGHRS, CDR2 YFSETQ. V was pared by 4 bases and J by 7 bases, with 18 bases between. This CDR3 is built from 14 residues. The CDR3 loop is CASSLGTGGREQYF. For the CDR3, the DNA is TGCGCCAGCAGCCTAGGCACGGGCGGCAGAGAGCAGTACTTC.

The chain joins TRBV6-5 to TRBJ2-3; D is ambiguous. Trimming pared 5 bases from V and 2 bases from J, leaving 8 bases between. This CDR3 is built from 13 residues. Germline lookup yields CDR1 MNHEY and CDR2 SVGAGI. The CDR3 here is CASSRRTTDTQYF. CDR3 DNA sequence: TGTGCCAGCAGTCGCAGGACCACAGATACGCAGTATTTT.

J is TRBJ2-5 and V is TRBV20-1, with TRBD2 matching over 10 bases. This CDR3 spans 18 amino acids. Unmatched junction bases numbered 17, after V lost 5 bases and J lost 2 bases. CDR1 and CDR2 from the germline V gene are DFQATT and SNEGSKA (reference sequence). CDR3 residues: CSARRASGSSLQQETQYF. Here the CDR3 DNA reads TGCAGTGCTCGTCGGGCTAGCGGGAGTAGTCTCCAACAAGAGACCCAGTACTTC.